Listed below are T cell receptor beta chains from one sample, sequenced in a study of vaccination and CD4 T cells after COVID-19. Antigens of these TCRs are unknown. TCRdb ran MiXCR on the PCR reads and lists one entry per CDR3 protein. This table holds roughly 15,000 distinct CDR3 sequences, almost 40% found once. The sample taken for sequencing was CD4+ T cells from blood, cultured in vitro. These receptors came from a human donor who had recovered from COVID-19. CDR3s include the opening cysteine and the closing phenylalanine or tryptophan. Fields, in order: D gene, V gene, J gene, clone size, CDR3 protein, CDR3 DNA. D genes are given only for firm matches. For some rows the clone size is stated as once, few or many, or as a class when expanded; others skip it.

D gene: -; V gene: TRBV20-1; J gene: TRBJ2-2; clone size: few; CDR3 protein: CSAPEGPGGELFF; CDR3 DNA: TGCAGTGCCCCCGAGGGGCCCGGGGGGGAGCTGTTTTTT
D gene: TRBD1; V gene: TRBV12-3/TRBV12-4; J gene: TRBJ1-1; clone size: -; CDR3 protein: CASGTGNTEAFF; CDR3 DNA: TGTGCCAGCGGGACAGGGAACACTGAAGCTTTCTTT
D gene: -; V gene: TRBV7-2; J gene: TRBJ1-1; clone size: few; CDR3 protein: CASSLAPRSNTEAFF; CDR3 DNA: TGTGCCAGCAGCTTAGCTCCCCGGTCGAACACTGAAGCTTTCTTT
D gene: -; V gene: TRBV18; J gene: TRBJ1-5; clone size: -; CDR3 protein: CASSPYQGDTNQPQHF; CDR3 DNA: TGTGCCAGCTCACCATACCAGGGTGATACCAATCAGCCCCAGCATTTT
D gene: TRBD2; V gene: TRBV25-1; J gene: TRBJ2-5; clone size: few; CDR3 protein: CASSQVTGLAGGETQYF; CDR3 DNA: TGTGCCAGCAGCCAGGTGACTGGACTAGCGGGAGGAGAGACCCAGTACTTC
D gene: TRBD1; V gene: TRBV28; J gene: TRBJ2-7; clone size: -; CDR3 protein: CASSLLDRGRYEQYF; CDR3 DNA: TGTGCCAGCAGTCTCTTGGACAGGGGGCGATACGAGCAGTACTTC
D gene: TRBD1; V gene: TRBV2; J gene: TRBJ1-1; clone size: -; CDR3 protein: CASIRDRGEAFF; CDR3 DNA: TGTGCCAGCATACGAGACAGGGGTGAAGCTTTCTTT
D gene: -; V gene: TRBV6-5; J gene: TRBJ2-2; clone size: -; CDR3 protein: CASSWDSSTGELFF; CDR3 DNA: TGTGCCAGCAGTTGGGACTCCAGTACCGGGGAGCTGTTTTTT
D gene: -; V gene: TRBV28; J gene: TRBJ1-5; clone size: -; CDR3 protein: CASSSFEGGNQPQHF; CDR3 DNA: TGTGCCAGCAGCTCGTTCGAGGGGGGCAATCAGCCCCAGCATTTT
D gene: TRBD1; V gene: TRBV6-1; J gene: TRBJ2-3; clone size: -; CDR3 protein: CASSELTGEPDTQYF; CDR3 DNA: TGTGCCAGCAGTGAACTGACAGGGGAACCAGATACGCAGTATTTT
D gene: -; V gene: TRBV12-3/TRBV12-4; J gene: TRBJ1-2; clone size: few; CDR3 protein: CASRQRAVAGYTF; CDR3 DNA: TGTGCCAGCAGACAACGGGCGGTAGCCGGCTACACCTTC
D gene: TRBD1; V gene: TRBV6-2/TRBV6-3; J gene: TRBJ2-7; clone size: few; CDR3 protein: CASRGQGRTYEQYF; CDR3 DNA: TGTGCCAGCAGGGGACAGGGCCGGACCTACGAGCAGTACTTC
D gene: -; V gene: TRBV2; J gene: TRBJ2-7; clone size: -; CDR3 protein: CASSEIAGAYEQYF; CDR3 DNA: TGTGCCAGCAGTGAAATCGCCGGGGCCTACGAGCAGTACTTC
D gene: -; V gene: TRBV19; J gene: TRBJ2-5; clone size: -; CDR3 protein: CASSIVGKETQYF; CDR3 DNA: TGTGCCAGTAGTATAGTGGGAAAAGAGACCCAGTACTTC
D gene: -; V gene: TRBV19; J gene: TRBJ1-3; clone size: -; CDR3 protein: CASSIAWGGDTIYF; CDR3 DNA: TGTGCCAGTAGTATTGCTTGGGGAGGAGACACCATATATTTT
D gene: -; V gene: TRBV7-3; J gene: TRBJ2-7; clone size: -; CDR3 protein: CASSLIPGPYEQYF; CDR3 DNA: TGTGCCAGCAGCTTAATCCCAGGGCCCTACGAGCAGTACTTC
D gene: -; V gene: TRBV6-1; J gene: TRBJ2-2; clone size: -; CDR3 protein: CASMNSNTGELFF; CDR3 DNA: TGTGCCAGCATGAACTCGAACACCGGGGAGCTGTTTTTT
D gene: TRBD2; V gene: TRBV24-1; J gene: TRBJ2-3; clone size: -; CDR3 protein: CATSDPLGSGGSLVDTQYF; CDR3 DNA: TGTGCCACCAGTGATCCCCTAGGTTCCGGCGGGAGTTTGGTAGATACGCAGTATTTT
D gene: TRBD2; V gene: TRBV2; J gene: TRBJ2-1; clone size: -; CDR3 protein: CASSVVVAGGNNEQFF; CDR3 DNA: TGTGCCAGCAGTGTCGTAGTGGCGGGAGGGAACAATGAGCAGTTCTTC
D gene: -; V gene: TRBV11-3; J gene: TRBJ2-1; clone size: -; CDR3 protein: CASSLGGPRYNEQFF; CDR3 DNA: TGTGCCAGCAGCTTAGGGGGGCCGCGGTACAATGAGCAGTTCTTC
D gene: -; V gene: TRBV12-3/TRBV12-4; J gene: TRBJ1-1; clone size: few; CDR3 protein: CASSFGPAEAFF; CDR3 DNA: TGTGCCAGCAGTTTTGGACCAGCTGAAGCTTTCTTT
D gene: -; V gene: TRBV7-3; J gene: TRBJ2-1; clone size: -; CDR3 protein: CASSQGGWRAPIYNEQFF; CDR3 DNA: TGTGCCAGCAGCCAAGGAGGGTGGAGGGCCCCGATATACAATGAGCAGTTCTTC
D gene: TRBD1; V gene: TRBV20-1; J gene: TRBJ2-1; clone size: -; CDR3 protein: CSVGGQGDNEQFF; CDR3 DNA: TGCAGTGTCGGAGGACAGGGCGACAATGAGCAGTTCTTC
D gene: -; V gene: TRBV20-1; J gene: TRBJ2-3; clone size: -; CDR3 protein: CSARHGVTDTQYF; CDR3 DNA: TGCAGTGCTAGGCACGGTGTAACAGATACGCAGTATTTT
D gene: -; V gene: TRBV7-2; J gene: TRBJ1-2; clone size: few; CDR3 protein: CASSFQPNYGYTF; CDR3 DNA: TGTGCCAGCAGCTTCCAGCCTAACTATGGCTACACCTTC
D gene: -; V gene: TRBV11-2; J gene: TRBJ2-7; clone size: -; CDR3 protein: CASSTLTGMKTYEQYF; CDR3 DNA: TGTGCCAGCAGCACCCTGACGGGAATGAAGACGTACGAGCAGTACTTC
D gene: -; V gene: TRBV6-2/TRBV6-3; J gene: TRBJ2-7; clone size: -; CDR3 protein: CASRRTSYYEQYF; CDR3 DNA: TGTGCCAGCAGGCGTACTAGTTACTACGAGCAGTACTTC
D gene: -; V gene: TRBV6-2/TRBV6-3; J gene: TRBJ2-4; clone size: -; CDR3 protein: CASSYSWSGLSLDIQYF; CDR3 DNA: TGTGCCAGCAGTTACTCTTGGAGCGGACTTAGCTTGGACATTCAGTACTTC
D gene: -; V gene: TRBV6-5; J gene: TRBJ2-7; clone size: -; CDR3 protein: CASSYSRFSYEQYF; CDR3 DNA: TGTGCCAGCAGTTATTCTCGGTTCTCCTACGAGCAGTACTTC
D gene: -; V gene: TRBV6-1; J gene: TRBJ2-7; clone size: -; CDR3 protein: CASRRGRDGVSYEQYF; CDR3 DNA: TGTGCCAGCAGACGGGGCCGGGACGGAGTCTCCTACGAGCAGTACTTC
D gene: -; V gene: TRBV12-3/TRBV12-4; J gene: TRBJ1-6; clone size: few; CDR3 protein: CASSLEGSVLGSPLHF; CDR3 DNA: TGTGCCAGCAGTTTGGAGGGTTCGGTCCTAGGTTCACCCCTCCACTTT
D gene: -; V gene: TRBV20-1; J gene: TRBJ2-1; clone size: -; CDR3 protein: CSARGSAVGLGNEQFF; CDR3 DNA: TGCAGTGCTAGAGGGTCAGCGGTTGGGCTGGGCAATGAGCAGTTCTTC
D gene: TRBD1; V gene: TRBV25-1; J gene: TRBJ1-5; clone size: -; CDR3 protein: CASSVIRDRVFSWNQPQHF; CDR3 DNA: TGTGCCAGCAGTGTAATCCGGGACAGGGTATTTTCATGGAATCAGCCCCAGCATTTT
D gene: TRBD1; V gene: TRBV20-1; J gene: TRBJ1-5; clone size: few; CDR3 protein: CSARETGGFGNQPQHF; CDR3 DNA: TGCAGTGCTAGAGAGACAGGGGGCTTTGGCAATCAGCCCCAGCATTTT
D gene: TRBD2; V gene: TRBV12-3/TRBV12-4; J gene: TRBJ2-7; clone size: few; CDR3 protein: CASSLTSGRIIVHEQYF; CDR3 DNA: TGTGCCAGCAGTTTGACTAGCGGGAGGATCATTGTCCACGAGCAGTACTTC
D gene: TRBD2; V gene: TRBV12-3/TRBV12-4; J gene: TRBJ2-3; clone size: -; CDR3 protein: CASAIAGIGTADTQYF; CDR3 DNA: TGTGCCAGCGCGATAGCGGGGATCGGGACGGCAGATACGCAGTATTTT
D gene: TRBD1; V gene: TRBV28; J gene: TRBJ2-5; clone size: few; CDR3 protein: CASSSTGGLRETQYF; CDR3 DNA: TGTGCCAGCAGTTCGACAGGGGGTCTACGTGAGACCCAGTACTTC
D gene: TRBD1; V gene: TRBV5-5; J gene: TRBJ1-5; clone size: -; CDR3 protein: CASSRTGGSNQPQHF; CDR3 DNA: TGTGCCAGCAGCCGGACAGGAGGTAGCAATCAGCCCCAGCATTTT
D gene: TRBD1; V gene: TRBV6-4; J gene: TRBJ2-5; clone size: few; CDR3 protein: CASSELQGTVPRETQYF; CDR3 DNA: TGTGCCAGCAGTGAGCTACAGGGGACGGTCCCAAGGGAGACCCAGTACTTC
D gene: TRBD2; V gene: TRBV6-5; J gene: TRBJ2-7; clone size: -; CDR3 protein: CASSWGGGFEQYF; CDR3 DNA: TGTGCCAGCAGTTGGGGGGGTGGGTTCGAGCAGTACTTC
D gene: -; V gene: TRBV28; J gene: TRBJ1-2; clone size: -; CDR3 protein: CASSLDLPTSQGYTF; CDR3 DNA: TGTGCCAGCAGTTTAGACCTCCCAACGTCCCAGGGCTACACCTTC
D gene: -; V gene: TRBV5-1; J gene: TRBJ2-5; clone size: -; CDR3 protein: CASSLGRQGETQYF; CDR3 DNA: TGCGCCAGCAGCTTGGGGCGCCAGGGGGAGACCCAGTACTTC
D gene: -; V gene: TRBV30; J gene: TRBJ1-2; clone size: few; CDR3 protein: CARSKFPTDGYTF; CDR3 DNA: TGTGCCCGCTCGAAATTCCCGACGGATGGCTACACCTTC
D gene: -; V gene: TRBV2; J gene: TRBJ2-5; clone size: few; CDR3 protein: CASNPGGPGETQYF; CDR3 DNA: TGTGCCAGCAACCCTGGGGGTCCAGGAGAGACCCAGTACTTC
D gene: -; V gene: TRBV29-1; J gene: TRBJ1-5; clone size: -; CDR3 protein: CSVLSSPNQPQHF; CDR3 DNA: TGCAGCGTACTTAGCAGTCCTAATCAGCCCCAGCATTTT
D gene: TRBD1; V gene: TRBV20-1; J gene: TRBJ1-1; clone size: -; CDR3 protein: CSAPPGQARNTEAFF; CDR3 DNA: TGCAGTGCGCCACCGGGACAGGCAAGGAACACTGAAGCTTTCTTT
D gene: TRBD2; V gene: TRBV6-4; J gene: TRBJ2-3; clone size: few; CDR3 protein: CASSAGGPTDTQYF; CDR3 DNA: TGTGCCAGCAGTGCGGGAGGGCCAACAGATACGCAGTATTTT
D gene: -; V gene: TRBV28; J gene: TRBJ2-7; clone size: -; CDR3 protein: CATTVQADEQYF; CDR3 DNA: TGTGCCACAACGGTCCAAGCTGACGAGCAGTACTTC
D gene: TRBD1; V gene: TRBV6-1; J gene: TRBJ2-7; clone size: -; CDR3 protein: CASSDLRQGRGYEQYF; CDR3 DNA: TGTGCCAGCAGTGACCTTAGACAGGGGAGAGGGTACGAGCAGTACTTC
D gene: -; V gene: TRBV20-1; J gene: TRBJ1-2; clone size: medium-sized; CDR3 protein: CSASIASRGYTF; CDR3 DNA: TGCAGTGCTAGTATCGCCAGTCGTGGCTACACCTTC
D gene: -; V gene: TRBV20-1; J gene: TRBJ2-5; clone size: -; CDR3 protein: CSAAGGETQYF; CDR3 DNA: TGCAGTGCTGCAGGGGGGGAGACCCAGTACTTC
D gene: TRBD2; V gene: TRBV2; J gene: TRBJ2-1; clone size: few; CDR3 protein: CASSRTTSGMFF; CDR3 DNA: TGTGCCAGCAGTCGAACGACTAGCGGGATGTTCTTC
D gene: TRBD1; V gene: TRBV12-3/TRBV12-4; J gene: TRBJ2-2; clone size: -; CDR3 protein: CASTRDRNTGELFF; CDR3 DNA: TGTGCCAGCACCCGGGACAGGAACACCGGGGAGCTGTTTTTT
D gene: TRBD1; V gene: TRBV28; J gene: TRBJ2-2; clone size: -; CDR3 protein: CASSSPGQRTGELFF; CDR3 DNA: TGTGCCAGCAGTTCACCGGGACAGAGAACCGGGGAGCTGTTTTTT